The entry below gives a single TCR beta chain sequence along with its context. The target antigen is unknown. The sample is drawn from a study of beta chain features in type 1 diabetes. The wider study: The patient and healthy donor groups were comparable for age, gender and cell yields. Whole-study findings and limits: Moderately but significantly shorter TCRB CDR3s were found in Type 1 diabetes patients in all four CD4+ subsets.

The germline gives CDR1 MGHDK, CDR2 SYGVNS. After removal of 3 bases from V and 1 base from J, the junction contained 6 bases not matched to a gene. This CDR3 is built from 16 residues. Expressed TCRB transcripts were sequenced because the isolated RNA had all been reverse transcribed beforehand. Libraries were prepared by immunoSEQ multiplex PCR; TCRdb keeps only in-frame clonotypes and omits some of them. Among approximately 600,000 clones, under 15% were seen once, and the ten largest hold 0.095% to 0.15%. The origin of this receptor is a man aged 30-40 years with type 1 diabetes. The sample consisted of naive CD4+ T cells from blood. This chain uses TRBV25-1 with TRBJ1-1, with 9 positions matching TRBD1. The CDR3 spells CASSDPRTGENTEAFF. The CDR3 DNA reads TGTGCCAGCAGTGATCCCCGGACAGGGGAGAACACTGAAGCTTTCTTT.